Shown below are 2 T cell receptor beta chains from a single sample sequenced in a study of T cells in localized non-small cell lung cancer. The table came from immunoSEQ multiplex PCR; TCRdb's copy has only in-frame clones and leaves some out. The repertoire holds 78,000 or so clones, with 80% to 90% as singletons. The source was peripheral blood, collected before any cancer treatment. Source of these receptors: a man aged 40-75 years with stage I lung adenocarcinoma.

As DNA, the CDR3 is TGTGCCAGCAGCTTGACCGACAGCCGGGGGGAAGCTTTCTTT. Protein product: CASSLTDSRGEAFF. The V and J genes are TRBV7-9 and TRBJ1-1, with D tentatively TRBD1 (5 bases). Trimming took off 3 bases at V and 8 bases at J, with 16 bases between the two ends. The CDR3 consists of 14 residues. CDR1 is SEHNR, CDR2 FQNEAQ, per germline (reference sequence).

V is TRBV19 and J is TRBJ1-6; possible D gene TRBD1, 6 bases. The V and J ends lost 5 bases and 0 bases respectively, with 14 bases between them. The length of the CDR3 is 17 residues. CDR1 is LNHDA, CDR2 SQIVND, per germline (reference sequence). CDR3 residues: CASSVGQPSSYNSPLHF. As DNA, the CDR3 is TGTGCCAGTAGTGTCGGACAGCCAAGCTCCTATAATTCACCCCTCCACTTT.